These 24 T cell receptor beta chains share one sample of origin, sequenced in a study of shared clonotypes between healthy human individuals. Clones were read by immunoSEQ multiplex PCR, and TCRdb kept only the in-frame ones, dropping some. Of over 700,000 clones listed, 55% to 80% were seen once; the top ten hold over 1.5%. Sequenced material: memory CD4+ T cells sorted from blood. The subset here: CD45RA-negative fraction. Every receptor here comes from a woman under 40 in good health.

On this clone itself: Just one base apart from a much larger clone, this may be a read error. Other DNA sequences of this sample code for an identical CDR3. The chain combines TRBV5-1 with TRBJ1-3, with 7 nucleotides matching TRBD1. There are 14 residues in the CDR3. Germline assignment: CDR1 SGHRS and CDR2 YFSETQ. Losses at the gene ends were 2 bases for V and 4 bases for J; bases not matched to a gene: 3. CDR3 in amino acids: CASSFGTEGNTIYF. For the CDR3, the DNA is TGCGCCAGCAGCTTCGGGACAGAAGGAAACACCATATATTTT.

The rearrangement joins TRBV18 to TRBJ2-1; tentatively, D is TRBD1 or TRBD2 (9 bases each). V gave up 0 bases and J gave up 0 bases, with 18 bases separating them. The germline V gene has CDR1 KGHSH and CDR2 LQKENI. This CDR3 spans 19 amino acids. Here the CDR3 reads CASSPPGQGSGSSYNEQFF. The CDR3 nucleotides read TGTGCCAGCTCACCACCGGGACAGGGTAGCGGGAGCTCCTACAATGAGCAGTTCTTC.

The chain recombines TRBV5-1 with TRBJ1-5; possible D gene TRBD1, 5 bases. The CDR3 contains 15 residues. Germline assignment: CDR1 SGHRS and CDR2 YFSETQ. V lost 0 bases and J 5 bases, leaving 12 bases between the germline ends. CDR3 sequence reads: CASSLEGAADQPQHF. The CDR3 region has the DNA TGCGCCAGCAGCTTGGAAGGGGCCGCTGATCAGCCCCAGCATTTT.

The sample holds a few counts of this clone. J is TRBJ1-4 and V is TRBV28; unclear D gene. Germline loops: CDR1 MDHEN, CDR2 SYDVKM. This CDR3 contains 12 residues. V was trimmed by 4 bases and J by 14 bases, leaving 14 bases between them. The CDR3: CASSSQGLNLFF. CDR3 sequence (DNA): TGTGCCAGCAGTTCCCAAGGACTTAACCTGTTTTTT.

V gene TRBV10-1 combines with J gene TRBJ1-2; 8 nucleotides match TRBD1. Looked up from germline, CDR1 is WNHNN and CDR2 is SYGVQD (reference sequence). The V and J ends lost 0 bases and 8 bases, in that order; junction bases with no gene match: 5. CDR3 size: 14 residues. This CDR3 reads CASSESLDRDGYTF. DNA for the CDR3: TGCGCCAGCAGTGAGTCTTTGGACAGGGACGGCTACACCTTC.

The rearrangement links TRBV29-1 to TRBJ1-5; D possibly corresponds to TRBD1 (6 bases). Germline V gives CDR1 SQVTM, CDR2 ANQGSEA. CDR3 size: 13 residues. Between the trimmed V and J ends, which lost 3 bases and 6 bases, there was a span of 12 bases. The CDR3 DNA sequence: TGCAGCGTTGACCCCGGAGGGGGTCAGCCCCAGCATTTT. It specifies CSVDPGGGQPQHF.

The J gene is TRBJ1-2, the V gene TRBV28; 8 nucleotides line up with TRBD1. The V and J ends lost 5 bases and 5 bases, in that order; junction bases with no gene match: 7. The CDR3 has 14 amino acids. Germline CDR1 reads MDHEN; CDR2 reads SYDVKM. The CDR3 nucleotides read TGTGCCAGCAGTCCGGGACAGGCTTTTTATGGCTACACCTTC. It specifies CASSPGQAFYGYTF.

The genes are TRBV5-1 and TRBJ2-5; perhaps TRBD2 as D (6 bases). Trimming removed 4 bases from V and 2 bases from J, with 15 bases in between. The germline V gene encodes CDR1 SGHRS and CDR2 YFSETQ. The CDR3 runs 15 residues. The CDR3 DNA reads as TGCGCCAGCAGCCAGATGGGACTCATACAAGAGACCCAGTACTTC. As protein: CASSQMGLIQETQYF.

There are a few counts of this clone. The chain carries TRBV28 and TRBJ2-1, with unresolved D. The V gene's germline CDR1 is MDHEN and CDR2 SYDVKM. V gave up 2 bases and J gave up 7 bases, with 12 bases separating them. This CDR3 spans 14 amino acids. The CDR3 region has the DNA TGTGCCAGCAGTTTACCAGCTACCCGGAATGAGCAGTTCTTC. It is translated as CASSLPATRNEQFF.

This clone has just one count. V usage is TRBV27 and J usage is TRBJ1-6; a possible D gene is TRBD1 (6 bases). This CDR3 spans 14 amino acids. Deletions cut 5 bases from V and 13 bases from J, with 18 bases between. Germline CDR1 is MNHEY and CDR2 is SMNVEV (reference sequence). CDR3 region: CASSPQGAPGPLHF. The CDR3 DNA sequence: TGTGCCAGCAGTCCACAGGGCGCCCCAGGGCCCCTCCACTTT.

This clone appeared many times. The V call is TRBV9, the J call TRBJ2-3; weak D call: TRBD2 (5 bases). Per germline, CDR1 SGDLS and CDR2 YYNGEE. Trimming removed 5 bases from V and 0 bases from J, with 13 bases in between. The CDR3 is 15 amino acids. The CDR3 loop reads CASSPTRGSTDTQYF. CDR3 DNA sequence: TGTGCCAGCAGTCCCACTCGAGGGAGCACAGATACGCAGTATTTT.

This clone was counted between two and nine times. V and J are TRBV28 and TRBJ1-1, with TRBD1 matching 8 bases. V lost 6 bases and J lost 1; bases outside the gene matches: 10. In germline, CDR1 is MDHEN, CDR2 SYDVKM. This CDR3 region has 16 residues. CDR3 sequence reads: CASSSEGRGRNTEAFF. The CDR3 DNA is TGTGCCAGCAGCAGTGAAGGCAGGGGGCGGAACACTGAAGCTTTCTTT.

This sequence joins TRBV28 and TRBJ2-6, with D possibly being TRBD1 or TRBD2 (6 bases each). Germline V lookup: CDR1 MDHEN, CDR2 SYDVKM. The CDR3 length is 17 residues. Trimming removed 6 bases at V and 0 bases at J, with 15 bases between. In DNA, the CDR3 is TGTGCCAGCAGCGGGGGCCGTCTAAACTCTGGGGCCAACGTCCTGACTTTC. This codes for CASSGGRLNSGANVLTF. The whole variable domain, filled in from reference TRBV28 and TRBJ2-6, reads DVKVTQSSRYLVKRTGEKVFLECVQDMDHENMFWYRQDPGLGLRLIYFSYDVKMKEKGDIPEGYSVSREKKERFSLILESASTNQTSMYLCASSGGRLNSGANVLTFGAGSRLTVL.

This clone has more than one count but fewer than ten. The genes are TRBV2 and TRBJ2-1; possibly TRBD1 for D (6 bases). This CDR3 has 13 amino acids. The germline V and J ends were trimmed by 11 bases and 8 bases, with 19 bases remaining between them. Germline CDR1 reads SNHLY; CDR2 reads FYNNEI. The CDR3 spells CAGSRDTRHEQFF. Here the CDR3 DNA reads TGTGCCGGCTCCCGGGACACCCGCCATGAGCAGTTCTTC. Full variable domain (outside the CDR3, taken from reference TRBV2 and TRBJ2-1): EPEVTQTPSHQVTQMGQEVILRCVPISNHLYFYWYRQILGQKVEFLVSFYNNEISEKSEIFDDQFSVERPDGSNFTLKIRSTKLEDSAMYFCAGSRDTRHEQFFGPGTRLTVL.

The V gene is TRBV9, the J gene TRBJ1-4, with D possibly matching TRBD1 (5 bases). Germline V gene sequence: CDR1 SGDLS, CDR2 YYNGEE. This CDR3 spans 17 amino acids. V was cut by 3 bases and J by 10 bases, with 25 bases left in between. CDR3 loop: CASSDPPGRRGEGKLFF. The CDR3 DNA sequence: TGTGCCAGCAGCGACCCTCCGGGGCGACGCGGGGAAGGAAAACTGTTTTTT.

The gene calls are TRBV7-8 and TRBJ1-2, with D possibly matching TRBD1 (5 bases). V shed 4 bases and J shed 4 bases, with 16 bases lying between them. Germline-derived CDR1 and CDR2 are SGHVS and FQNEAQ. The CDR3 has 15 residues. CDR3 nucleotides: TGTGCCAGCAGCTCTCCATCGGGGGTGGGCTATGGCTACACCTTC. It translates to CASSSPSGVGYGYTF.

The chain links TRBV7-8 to TRBJ2-5, with D perhaps TRBD2 (7 bases). The CDR3 covers 16 residues. CDR1 is SGHVS, CDR2 FQNEAQ, per germline. The V and J ends lost 5 bases and 7 bases respectively, with 23 bases between them. The CDR3 spells CASSPRREGEIGTQYF. For the CDR3, the DNA is TGTGCCAGCAGCCCGCGGAGGGAGGGGGAAATTGGGACCCAGTACTTC. Filled out from reference TRBV7-8 and TRBJ2-5, the complete variable domain reads GAGVSQSPRYKVAKRGQDVALRCDPISGHVSLFWYQQALGQGPEFLTYFQNEAQLDKSGLPSDRFFAERPEGSVSTLKIQRTQQEDSAVYLCASSPRREGEIGTQYFGPGTRLLVL.

The V call is TRBV19, the J call TRBJ1-1; 7 nucleotides align to TRBD1. Germline V gene lookup returns CDR1 LNHDA and CDR2 SQIVND (reference sequence). The CDR3 is made up of 18 amino acids. V lost 6 bases and J lost 4; bases outside the gene matches: 20. CDR3 in DNA: TGTGCCAGTAGGCCGGGACAGAGACCCGTGAGGAGTGGCACTGAAGCTTTCTTT. This encodes CASRPGQRPVRSGTEAFF.

CDR3 in DNA: TGTGCCATCAGTGGGGGACAGGGTATCTCCTACGAGCAGTACTTC. Its translation: CAISGGQGISYEQYF. The V call is TRBV10-3, the J call TRBJ2-7, with 9 positions matching TRBD1. Germline V CDR1 and CDR2: ENHRY, SYGVKD. There are 15 residues in the CDR3. Germline trimming cut 4 bases from V and 0 bases from J; bases unmatched to any gene: 4.

V and J are TRBV13 and TRBJ2-4; the match to TRBD1 covers 10 bases. The J segment lost 0 bases and the V segment lost 2 bases, leaving 7 bases of the junction unmatched. The CDR3 is made up of 18 amino acids. CDR1 is PRHDT, CDR2 FYEKMQ, per germline (reference sequence). CDR3 DNA sequence: TGTGCCAGCAGCTTAACCACGGGACAGGGGCTAGCCAAAAACATTCAGTACTTC. Translated, it gives CASSLTTGQGLAKNIQYF.

J is TRBJ2-3 and V is TRBV5-4; 7 bases are a match to TRBD2. This CDR3 has 16 amino acids. Trimming cost V 1 base and J 3 bases; bases outside gene matches: 8. Germline values: CDR1 SGHNT, CDR2 YYREEE (reference sequence). CDR3 coding DNA: TGTGCCAGCAGCTTGTCCGCGGGAGAGGGGACAGATACGCAGTATTTT. It yields the protein CASSLSAGEGTDTQYF.

The CDR3 bases are TGTGCCAGTAACTTTTGGACAGGTGTGCACAATGAGCAGTTCTTC. Its protein product is CASNFWTGVHNEQFF. The chain combines TRBV19 with TRBJ2-1; 7 nucleotides line up with TRBD1. Per the germline V gene, CDR1 is LNHDA and CDR2 is SQIVND (reference sequence). Unmatched junction bases numbered 11, after V lost 7 bases and J lost 5 bases. CDR3 length equals 15 residues.

This chain uses TRBV5-4 with TRBJ2-1; 8 nucleotides line up with TRBD2. From germline, CDR1 is SGHNT and CDR2 YYREEE (reference sequence). V was pared by 0 bases and J by 7 bases, with 9 bases of the junction left unmatched. The CDR3 covers 16 residues. The CDR3 DNA is TGTGCCAGCAGCTTGGGAGCGGGAGACCTGGGGAATGAGCAGTTCTTC. Translated: CASSLGAGDLGNEQFF. Full variable domain (rest looked up from reference TRBV5-4 and TRBJ2-1): ETGVTQSPTHLIKTRGQQVTLRCSSQSGHNTVSWYQQALGQGPQFIFQYYREEENGRGNFPPRFSGLQFPNYSSELNVNALELDDSALYLCASSLGAGDLGNEQFFGPGTRLTVL.

This clone was recorded at least ten times. V gene TRBV2 combines with J gene TRBJ1-5; D ambiguous. Trimming stripped 7 bases from V and 1 base from J, with 14 bases between. Germline lookup yields CDR1 SNHLY and CDR2 FYNNEI. CDR3 length equals 15 residues. The CDR3 DNA sequence: TGTGCCAGCAAATTAGCCCGAAGAAGCAATCAGCCCCAGCATTTT. It encodes CASKLARRSNQPQHF.